This T cell receptor (beta chain) was found in a study of blood T cell repertoires in COVID-19. Study at large: The cDNA or gDNA used as material had been derived from T cells, B-cell-depleted T cells, or PBMCs.

Study processing details: It was from reference gene primer amplification that nucleated cell counts were estimated. Sequencing was performed with immunoSEQ multiplex PCR; in TCRdb, only in-frame clones are kept and a portion is missing. The DNA gave D and trimming, while V, J and clone size come from that table. The sample shows some 460,000 clones, approximately 90% of them seen only once. Participant age was roughly 18 to 90 years, and participants resided in approximately 25 US areas. Self-reported history from a screening survey and questionnaire set each donor's cohort. Trimming took 3 bases from V and 8 from J; bases not matched to a gene: 2. Germline V gene sequence: CDR1 MNHNS, CDR2 SASEGT. The CDR3 loop spans 14 amino acids.

The rearrangement links TRBV6-1 to TRBJ1-4; 11 bases are shared with TRBD1. Sequenced: PBMCs or T cells enriched from blood (not recorded which). This sequence was found in a woman aged 18-29 years who had recovered from COVID-19. DNA of the CDR3: TGTGCCAGCAGTGAGTGGACAGGGGGCGAAAAACTGTTTTTT. This encodes CASSEWTGGEKLFF.